This TCR beta chain was retrieved from a study of blood T cell repertoires in COVID-19. Turning to the study itself: The samples span acute and convalescent COVID-19 from the United States, Italy and Spain. The cDNA or gDNA used as material had been derived from T cells, B-cell-depleted T cells, or PBMCs.

Authors' analysis steps: Cell counts per sample came from amplifying reference gene primers. Sequencing was performed with immunoSEQ multiplex PCR; in TCRdb, only in-frame clones are kept and a portion is missing. Clonal size and the V and J genes are those of that table, whereas D and trimming came from the DNA. The table lists about 200,000 clones, around 82% of them singletons. Germline lookup yields CDR1 SGDLS and CDR2 YYNGEE. The CDR3 contains 12 residues. Germline trimming cut 3 bases from V and 8 bases from J; bases unmatched to any gene: 4. The receptor comes from a woman in her sixties or seventies with acute or convalescent COVID-19. The chain has TRBV9 and TRBJ1-2; the match to TRBD1 covers 7 bases. Sequencing used peripheral blood. In DNA form, the CDR3 reads TGTGCCAGCAGCGCAACAGGGGTCGGCTACACCTTC. This codes for CASSATGVGYTF.